Following are 15 T cell receptor beta chains from one sample sequenced in a study of T cells after posttransplantation cyclophosphamide (TCRdb year 2016). Libraries were built with the immunoSEQ multiplex PCR assay. TCRdb stores this immuneACCESS table with in-frame sequences only. Part of the clones is absent; in the studies checked, under half of the shortfall reflects unresolved V genes, and no reason is known for the rest. In this sample the table shows about 12,000 clones, and no singletons are among them. The top ten constitute roughly 7.2% of the sample. Source material: PBMCs. Receptors were obtained from a middle-aged woman in good health, CMV-negative, and a related stem cell transplant donor.

This clone has ten or more counts. The chain links TRBV28 to TRBJ2-5; 10 bases match TRBD1. The CDR3 is made up of 15 amino acids. Germline CDR1 reads MDHEN; CDR2 reads SYDVKM. Trimming cost V 5 bases and J 5 bases; bases outside gene matches: 8. For the CDR3, the DNA is TGTGCCAGCAGTCCACTAGACAGGGGGCAGGAGACCCAGTACTTC. As protein: CASSPLDRGQETQYF.

At least ten counts were recorded for this clone. The chain is built from TRBV7-3 and TRBJ2-1; 14 bases are a match to TRBD2. The V segment lost 5 bases and the J segment 5 bases; nucleotides outside the gene matches: 11. The CDR3 is made up of 18 amino acids. CDR1 SGHTA and CDR2 FQGTGA come from the germline V gene. CDR3 in DNA: TGTGCCAGCAGCGTTCCGGGACTAGCGGGGGCTCAACACAATGAGCAGTTCTTC. Amino acids: CASSVPGLAGAQHNEQFF.

This clone was picked up many times. This chain links TRBV18 with TRBJ2-7; tentative D call: TRBD1 (6 bases). Germline CDR1 reads KGHSH; CDR2 reads LQKENI. V dropped 5 bases and J dropped 2 bases, with 13 bases sitting between them. This CDR3 has 14 residues. CDR3 in amino acids: CASSNREGTYEQYF. Here the CDR3 DNA reads TGTGCCAGCTCAAACAGGGAAGGGACCTACGAGCAGTACTTC. The entire variable domain, with the rest obtained from reference TRBV18 and TRBJ2-7, is as follows: NAGVMQNPRHLVRRRGQEARLRCSPMKGHSHVYWYRQLPEEGLKFMVYLQKENIIDESGMPKERFSAEFPKEGPSILRIQQVVRGDSAAYFCASSNREGTYEQYFGPGTRLTVT.

In this sample, this clone turned up many times. The chain joins TRBV27 to TRBJ2-7; D could derive from TRBD1 or TRBD2 (5 bases each). The length of the CDR3 is 13 residues. Between the trimmed V and J ends, which lost 2 bases and 2 bases, there was a span of 7 bases. Germline V CDR1 and CDR2: MNHEY, SMNVEV (reference sequence). DNA for the CDR3: TGTGCCAGCAGTTTACAGGGAGCCTACGAGCAGTACTTC. Amino acids: CASSLQGAYEQYF.

This clone was found many times. The CDR3 DNA reads as TGTGCCAGCAGTCAGAGCGCCACAGGGACAGGGGCGGCCCTGGTGGGGCAGTTCTTC. This codes for CASSQSATGTGAALVGQFF. The chain uses TRBV6-4 and TRBJ2-1, with 10 positions matching TRBD1. CDR3 length: 19 residues. V was pared by 5 bases and J by 12 bases, with 25 bases of the junction left unmatched. CDR1 is MRHNA, CDR2 SNTAGT, per germline.

This clone has ten or more counts. This chain uses TRBV5-1 with TRBJ2-3, with 8 bases aligning to TRBD2. J gave up 6 bases and V 4 bases, and 10 bases lay outside the gene matches. Per the germline V gene, CDR1 is SGHRS and CDR2 is YFSETQ. The CDR3 is 15 residues long. This CDR3 is CASSQSGRRGDTQYF. The DNA of the CDR3 is TGCGCCAGCAGCCAGAGCGGGAGACGTGGCGATACGCAGTATTTT.

This clone was seen at least ten times. This chain joins TRBV19 and TRBJ1-5, with 9 nucleotides matching TRBD1. CDR1 LNHDA and CDR2 SQIVND come from the germline V gene (reference sequence). The CDR3 is 15 amino acids. V was pared by 6 bases and J by 2 bases, with 5 bases of the junction left unmatched. The CDR3 protein is CASRTGDRGNQPQHF. DNA for the CDR3: TGTGCCAGTAGGACAGGGGACAGGGGCAATCAGCCCCAGCATTTT. The whole variable domain, remainder taken from reference TRBV19 and TRBJ1-5, is DGGITQSPKYLFRKEGQNVTLSCEQNLNHDAMYWYRQDPGQGLRLIYYSQIVNDFQKGDIAEGYSVSREKKESFPLTVTSAQKNPTAFYLCASRTGDRGNQPQHFGDGTRLSIL.

This clone was found many times. This rearrangement joins TRBV7-2 to TRBJ2-1, with 8 nucleotides matching TRBD2. V was clipped by 6 bases and J by 0 bases; unmatched bases: 4. The germline V gene encodes CDR1 SGHTA and CDR2 FQGNSA. The CDR3 sequence is 15 residues long. The CDR3 DNA is TGTGCCAGCAGTACCGGGGGGGGCTCCTACAATGAGCAGTTCTTC. It translates to CASSTGGGSYNEQFF. Drawing the rest from reference TRBV7-2 and TRBJ2-1, the complete variable domain is GAGVSQSPSNKVTEKGKDVELRCDPISGHTALYWYRQSLGQGLEFLIYFQGNSAPDKSGLPSDRFSAERTGGSVSTLTIQRTQQEDSAVYLCASSTGGGSYNEQFFGPGTRLTVL.

This clone was observed at least ten times. V gene TRBV24-1 combines with J gene TRBJ2-7; TRBD1 might be the D (6 bases). Trimming removed 4 bases from V and 7 bases from J, with 13 bases in between. This CDR3 region has 13 residues. In germline, CDR1 is KGHDR, CDR2 SFDVKD. CDR3 sequence (DNA): TGTGCCACCAGTGACAGGACAGTACGAGAGCAGTACTTC. It is translated as CATSDRTVREQYF.

This clone was observed at least ten times. The chain uses TRBV7-8 and TRBJ1-1, with 7 positions matching TRBD1. J gave up 6 bases and V 7 bases, and 17 bases lay outside the gene matches. Germline V CDR1 and CDR2: SGHVS, FQNEAQ. The CDR3 sequence is 16 residues long. CDR3 nucleotide sequence: TGTGCCAGCATCCCCAAGGCAGGGGGGAAGATGTCTGAAGCTTTCTTT. As protein: CASIPKAGGKMSEAFF.

The sample holds many counts of this clone. The chain recombines TRBV29-1 with TRBJ1-1; 7 positions match TRBD1. J gave up 4 bases and V 7 bases, and 9 bases lay outside the gene matches. The germline V gene encodes CDR1 SQVTM and CDR2 ANQGSEA. The CDR3 is made up of 13 amino acids. CDR3 residues: CSGVPQGGTEAFF. The CDR3 DNA reads TGCAGCGGAGTCCCTCAGGGGGGCACTGAAGCTTTCTTT.

This clone occurred many times. The chain combines TRBV28 with TRBJ2-6; maybe TRBD1 (5 bases). The CDR3 spans 16 residues. The V gene lost 4 bases and the J gene lost 3 bases, with 13 bases spanning the gap. Germline V lookup: CDR1 MDHEN, CDR2 SYDVKM. Written as DNA, the CDR3 is TGTGCCAGCAGTTCGGACATCCCAAGTGGGGCCAACGTCCTGACTTTC. Protein product: CASSSDIPSGANVLTF.

This clone was observed many times. The chain employs TRBV27 and TRBJ2-7, with a weak D call TRBD1 (6 bases). V shed 0 bases and J shed 3 bases, with 9 bases lying between them. The germline CDR1 and CDR2 sequences are MNHEY and SMNVEV (reference sequence). This CDR3 is built from 14 residues. In nucleotides, the CDR3 is TGTGCCAGCAGTTTATCGGCACAGGGCTACGAGCAGTACTTC. Amino acids: CASSLSAQGYEQYF.

Ten or more counts support this clone. The gene calls are TRBV7-9 and TRBJ2-1; 8 bases align to TRBD2. The V gene end was trimmed by 10 bases and the J gene end by 5 bases; junction bases not matched to a gene: 10. Looked up from germline, CDR1 is SEHNR and CDR2 is FQNEAQ (reference sequence). The CDR3 has 14 residues. The DNA of the CDR3 is TGTGCCACCTCCAATCGGCGGGAGGACAATGAGCAGTTCTTC. It codes for CATSNRREDNEQFF.

This clone was seen repeatedly, ten times or more. The chain employs TRBV28 and TRBJ1-4, with 11 bases fitting TRBD1. Germline V gene data show CDR1 as MDHEN and CDR2 as SYDVKM. V lost 4 bases and J lost 7; bases outside the gene matches: 8. This CDR3 comprises 16 residues. The DNA for the CDR3 is TGTGCCAGCAGTTCGTCTGGACAGGGGGCCGGTGAAAAACTGTTTTTT. Translation: CASSSSGQGAGEKLFF. Variable domain in full (rest from reference TRBV28 and TRBJ1-4): DVKVTQSSRYLVKRTGEKVFLECVQDMDHENMFWYRQDPGLGLRLIYFSYDVKMKEKGDIPEGYSVSREKKERFSLILESASTNQTSMYLCASSSSGQGAGEKLFFGSGTQLSVL.